A single sample is the source of the 29 T cell receptor beta chains below, sequenced in a study of blood T cell repertoires in COVID-19. The table came from immunoSEQ multiplex PCR; TCRdb's copy has only in-frame clones and leaves some out. Counted here are about 130,000 clones, around 85% occurring once; the ten biggest clones make up 4.3%. Sequencing was done on a sample of peripheral blood. The origin of the receptors is a human donor in a cohort sampled during active COVID-19.

The chain links TRBV5-1 to TRBJ1-6; no firm D call. V lost 1 base and J lost 9, with 8 bases in between. The CDR3 contains 13 residues. Germline V gene sequence: CDR1 SGHRS, CDR2 YFSETQ. Written as DNA, the CDR3 is TGCGCCAGCAGCTTGAGGTCTAGTTCACCCCTCCACTTT. This translates into CASSLRSSSPLHF.

The table lists this clone with a few counts. J is TRBJ2-1 and V is TRBV18; the match to TRBD2 covers 14 bases. The CDR3 has 16 residues. The junction had 15 bases not matched to a gene; V was cut back by 6 bases and J by 14 bases. The germline V gene has CDR1 KGHSH and CDR2 LQKENI. The CDR3 DNA follows: TGTGCCAGCTCGCCTTCCGGGACTAGCGGGGGCGGGCAGGAGTTCTTC. As protein: CASSPSGTSGGGQEFF.

The rearrangement uses TRBV5-6 and TRBJ1-1; no firm D call. Germline assignment: CDR1 SGHDT and CDR2 YYEEEE. The CDR3 covers 12 residues. Trimming removed 1 base from V and 7 bases from J, with 8 bases in between. CDR3 nucleotides: TGTGCCAGCAGCTTGAAATCACTTGAAGCTTTCTTT. This gives the protein CASSLKSLEAFF.

The chain joins TRBV12-5 to TRBJ2-3; D gene unclear. V was clipped by 8 bases and J by 7 bases, with 16 bases between them. There are 13 residues in the CDR3. Germline V gives CDR1 LGHNT, CDR2 FRNRAP. CDR3 bases: TGTGCTAGTTCCCTTGACTTGATTCATACGCAGTATTTT. It specifies CASSLDLIHTQYF.

This chain uses TRBV6-1 with TRBJ2-5, with TRBD2 matching 10 bases. The CDR3 covers 16 residues. Per the germline V gene, CDR1 is MNHNS and CDR2 is SASEGT. V gave up 4 bases and J gave up 5 bases; unmatched junction bases: 10. CDR3 DNA sequence: TGTGCCAGCAGTGGACTTAGCGGGGGGCTTGTCGAGACCCAGTACTTC. It codes for CASSGLSGGLVETQYF.

The chain employs TRBV9 and TRBJ1-1; TRBD1 matches at 8 bases. Germline values: CDR1 SGDLS, CDR2 YYNGEE. The CDR3 runs to 14 residues. The V and J ends lost 1 base and 3 bases, in that order; junction bases with no gene match: 2. Here the CDR3 DNA reads TGTGCCAGCAGCGTAACAGGGGGGGACACTGAAGCTTTCTTT. It specifies CASSVTGGDTEAFF.

The chain recombines TRBV7-6 with TRBJ2-5; 7 positions match TRBD2. From germline, CDR1 is SGHVS and CDR2 FNYEAQ. The length of the CDR3 is 14 residues. Germline trimming cut 5 bases from V and 4 bases from J; bases unmatched to any gene: 7. The CDR3 DNA follows: TGTGCCAGCAGCCACCGACTAGCAGGAGAGACCCAGTACTTC. This encodes CASSHRLAGETQYF.

The V gene is TRBV15, the J gene TRBJ1-1, with TRBD1 identical over 8 bases. Trimming at V came to 5 bases and at J to 4 bases, leaving 6 bases not matched to a gene. The germline CDR1 and CDR2 sequences are LNHNV and YYDKDF (reference sequence). The CDR3 is 14 amino acids. This CDR3 reads CATSWTGSGTEAFF. CDR3 coding DNA: TGTGCCACCAGCTGGACAGGGAGTGGCACTGAAGCTTTCTTT.

The chain couples TRBV18 to TRBJ1-1; D is uncertain. V was shortened by 3 bases and J by 4 bases, with 12 bases between the two germline ends. This CDR3 is 14 amino acids long. Germline V CDR1 and CDR2: KGHSH, LQKENI. CDR3 DNA: TGTGCCAGCTCACCCCCAGGTATGGTCACTGAAGCTTTCTTT. Translating it yields CASSPPGMVTEAFF.

V gene TRBV19 combines with J gene TRBJ1-1, with a weak D call TRBD1 (5 bases). This CDR3 contains 15 residues. V was pared by 6 bases and J by 4 bases, with 18 bases between. Germline loops: CDR1 LNHDA, CDR2 SQIVND (reference sequence). CDR3: CASREGYRGSTEAFF. CDR3 nucleotides: TGTGCCAGTAGGGAGGGGTATCGGGGAAGCACTGAAGCTTTCTTT.

The chain employs TRBV4-1 and TRBJ1-1; weak D call: TRBD1 (6 bases). Per germline, CDR1 MGHRA and CDR2 YSYEKL. The CDR3 spans 13 residues. Between the trimmed V and J ends, which lost 4 bases and 6 bases, there was a span of 12 bases. As DNA, the CDR3 is TGCGCCAGCAGCCTTAGAGGGGGTGCTGAAGCTTTCTTT. Encoded protein: CASSLRGGAEAFF.

The gene calls are TRBV19 and TRBJ1-3; no clear D. CDR1 is LNHDA and CDR2 is SQIVND in the germline V gene (reference sequence). The CDR3 spans 13 residues. The ends were cut back, 8 bases at V and 1 base at J, with 9 bases in the middle. The CDR3 DNA reads as TGTGCCAGTGTGGGCTTTTCTGGAAACACCATATATTTT. This gives the protein CASVGFSGNTIYF.

The rearrangement uses TRBV27 and TRBJ1-2; 12 nucleotides agree with TRBD1. The CDR3 sequence is 13 residues long. V lost 5 bases, J lost 8 bases, and 3 bases stayed unmatched. CDR1 MNHEY and CDR2 SMNVEV come from the germline V gene (reference sequence). CDR3 sequence: CASSRGQGAGYTF. The DNA for the CDR3 is TGTGCCAGCAGTCGGGGACAGGGGGCGGGCTACACCTTC.

The chain is built from TRBV19 and TRBJ1-2, with a possible D match to TRBD1 (5 bases). Deletions cut 1 base from V and 7 bases from J, with 13 bases between. CDR3 length: 14 residues. Germline CDR1 reads LNHDA; CDR2 reads SQIVND (reference sequence). CDR3 DNA: TGTGCCAGTAGTATAGCCCTGACGGGGGGTGGCTACACCTTC. Encoded protein: CASSIALTGGGYTF.

The J gene is TRBJ2-7, the V gene TRBV7-2, with D hard to call. V lost 3 bases and J lost 4, with 10 bases in between. This CDR3 spans 13 amino acids. The germline V gene has CDR1 SGHTA and CDR2 FQGNSA. The CDR3 loop reads CASSLSSPYEQYF. In DNA, the CDR3 is TGTGCCAGCAGCTTGAGTAGCCCGTACGAGCAGTACTTC. The full variable domain, its missing parts supplied by reference TRBV7-2 and TRBJ2-7, is GAGVSQSPSNKVTEKGKDVELRCDPISGHTALYWYRQSLGQGLEFLIYFQGNSAPDKSGLPSDRFSAERTGGSVSTLTIQRTQQEDSAVYLCASSLSSPYEQYFGPGTRLTVT.

V gene TRBV28 combines with J gene TRBJ2-1; D perhaps matches TRBD1 (6 bases). The CDR3 extends over 13 amino acids. In germline, CDR1 is MDHEN, CDR2 SYDVKM. The V end was cut by 7 bases, the J end by 8 bases, with 15 bases between. In nucleotides, the CDR3 is TGTGCCAGCAACTTTCAGGGGTTCCATGAGCAGTTCTTC. This encodes CASNFQGFHEQFF.

The genes are TRBV27 and TRBJ1-5; TRBD1 might be the D (5 bases). The V end lost 6 bases, the J end lost 0 bases, and 9 bases lay between the germline ends. CDR1 is MNHEY, CDR2 SMNVEV, per germline (reference sequence). The CDR3 loop spans 14 amino acids. The CDR3 region has the DNA TGTGCCAGCAGCACAGACAGTAGCAATCAGCCCCAGCATTTT. Translation: CASSTDSSNQPQHF.

The rearrangement links TRBV25-1 to TRBJ1-2; D is unclear. CDR1 is MGHDK and CDR2 is SYGVNS in the germline V gene. Trimming shortened V by 1 base and J by 9 bases, and 6 bases separated the two germline ends. The CDR3 loop spans 11 amino acids. The CDR3 protein is CASSESRSYTF. The CDR3 nucleotides read TGTGCCAGCAGTGAATCTCGTAGCTACACCTTC.

The chain uses TRBV19 and TRBJ2-2; TRBD2 aligns across 10 bases. The CDR3 is 15 residues long. Losses at the gene ends were 5 bases for V and 2 bases for J; bases not matched to a gene: 2. The germline CDR1 and CDR2 sequences are LNHDA and SQIVND (reference sequence). CDR3 DNA sequence: TGTGCCAGTAGTGCACTAGCGGGAAACACCGGGGAGCTGTTTTTT. Protein sequence: CASSALAGNTGELFF.

The CDR3 DNA is TGTGCCAGCGGCTCGGGACAGGGCCACAGAGGTACGCAGTATTTT. Protein: CASGSGQGHRGTQYF. The rearrangement uses TRBV2 and TRBJ2-3, with 9 bases aligning to TRBD1. The CDR3 covers 15 residues. V was clipped by 8 bases and J by 8 bases; unmatched bases: 14. Germline V gene data show CDR1 as SNHLY and CDR2 as FYNNEI.

V usage is TRBV6-5 and J usage is TRBJ1-2, with TRBD1 matching over 8 bases. The CDR3 consists of 16 residues. Looked up from germline, CDR1 is MNHEY and CDR2 is SVGAGI. Trimming at V came to 2 bases and at J to 5 bases, leaving 10 bases not matched to a gene. The CDR3 reads CASSYAPDRGEYGYTF. The CDR3 DNA sequence: TGTGCCAGCAGTTACGCCCCTGACAGGGGTGAATATGGCTACACCTTC.

The rearrangement joins TRBV11-3 to TRBJ2-1, with D perhaps TRBD2 (6 bases). Per the germline V gene, CDR1 is SGHNT and CDR2 is YENEEA. Trimming took 5 bases from V and 0 from J, leaving 23 bases between them. CDR3 size: 19 residues. This chain's CDR3 is CASSPLGAGSTSSYNEQFF. CDR3 nucleotide sequence: TGTGCCAGCAGCCCACTCGGGGCGGGATCCACGAGCTCCTACAATGAGCAGTTCTTC.

V gene TRBV5-1 combines with J gene TRBJ2-3, with 9 bases aligning to TRBD2. CDR3 length equals 17 residues. Looked up from germline, CDR1 is SGHRS and CDR2 is YFSETQ. V was pared by 0 bases and J by 0 bases, with 5 bases of the junction left unmatched. DNA for the CDR3: TGCGCCAGCAGCTTGGCGGCGGGGGGGACCAGCACAGATACGCAGTATTTT. Encoded protein: CASSLAAGGTSTDTQYF.

This chain connects TRBV6-2 or TRBV6-3 to TRBJ1-5, with 8 bases that match TRBD1. The CDR3 is 16 amino acids. V lost 4 bases and J lost 3; bases outside the gene matches: 8. Germline-derived CDR1 and CDR2 are MNHEY and SVGEGT. The CDR3 here is CASSSPNRGNNQPQHF. The CDR3 nucleotides are TGTGCCAGCAGTTCCCCGAACAGGGGGAACAATCAGCCCCAGCATTTT.

The chain has TRBV7-3 and TRBJ1-1, with unresolved D. Germline V gene lookup returns CDR1 SGHTA and CDR2 FQGTGA. This CDR3 has 15 amino acids. The germline V and J ends were trimmed by 1 base and 1 base, with 10 bases remaining between them. CDR3 region: CASSLSPAGNTEAFF. Here the CDR3 DNA reads TGTGCCAGCAGCTTAAGTCCCGCCGGGAACACTGAAGCTTTCTTT.

This clone showed up just once. The V call is TRBV7-7, the J call TRBJ2-3, with 9 bases that match TRBD1. Germline CDR1 is SSHAT and CDR2 is FNYEAQ (reference sequence). Losses at the gene ends were 4 bases for V and 0 bases for J; bases not matched to a gene: 8. The CDR3 is 17 amino acids. CDR3: CASSSGRQGVSTDTQYF. As DNA, the CDR3 is TGTGCCAGCAGCTCCGGGAGACAGGGGGTTAGCACAGATACGCAGTATTTT.

This chain connects TRBV4-1 to TRBJ2-7, with 8 bases aligning to TRBD2. The length of the CDR3 is 18 residues. Germline trimming cut 1 base from V and 0 bases from J; bases unmatched to any gene: 11. Germline lookup yields CDR1 MGHRA and CDR2 YSYEKL. The CDR3 region is CASSQGPFGGGSSYEQYF. The CDR3 region has the DNA TGCGCCAGCAGCCAAGGCCCTTTCGGGGGGGGGAGCTCCTACGAGCAGTACTTC.

This clone was picked up a small number of times. This chain connects TRBV14 to TRBJ1-6, with D hard to call. The CDR3 sequence is 18 residues long. CDR1 is SGHDN, CDR2 FVKESK, per germline. V lost 4 bases, J lost 0 bases, and 16 bases lay in between. This CDR3 reads CASSRHLPTSSYNSPLHF. CDR3 in DNA: TGTGCCAGCAGCCGTCATCTCCCTACGAGCTCCTATAATTCACCCCTCCACTTT.

The chain has TRBV2 and TRBJ1-2, with 8 bases fitting TRBD1. V lost 4 bases and J lost 4; bases outside the gene matches: 11. This CDR3 comprises 16 residues. Germline V gives CDR1 SNHLY, CDR2 FYNNEI. The chain's CDR3 is CASSGGRGLEGYGYTF. CDR3 nucleotides: TGTGCCAGCAGTGGAGGCAGGGGGCTGGAGGGCTATGGCTACACCTTC.